Listed here are 6 T cell receptor beta chains from one sample, sequenced in a study of T-cell reconstitution after alpha-beta-depleted transplantation in children. Construction of the TCRbeta library involved unique molecular identifiers. TCRdb analysed the PCR reads with MiXCR anew, one entry per CDR3 protein. This sample has 200,000 or so distinct CDR3 sequences; under 8.5% occur once, and the top ten carry approximately 6%. The specimen comprised PBMCs, sampled before TCRalphabeta/CD19-depleted stem cell transplant. The receptors come from a boy aged 2 to 9 with acute lymphoblastic leukemia, due to receive a stem cell transplant.

At least ten counts were recorded for this clonotype. The rearrangement links TRBV28 to TRBJ1-6; D call uncertain. CDR1 is MDHEN, CDR2 SYDVKM, per germline. The CDR3 totals 15 residues. Trimming shortened V by 5 bases and J by 9 bases, and 17 bases separated the two germline ends. As DNA, the CDR3 is TGTGCCAGCAGTCCCCTTCGAAAAAGGGTTTCACCCCTCCACTTT. It is translated as CASSPLRKRVSPLHF. The full variable domain, its missing parts supplied by reference TRBV28 and TRBJ1-6, is DVKVTQSSRYLVKRTGEKVFLECVQDMDHENMFWYRQDPGLGLRLIYFSYDVKMKEKGDIPEGYSVSREKKERFSLILESASTNQTSMYLCASSPLRKRVSPLHFGNGTRLTVT.

This clonotype was observed at least ten times. V is TRBV20-1 and J is TRBJ2-3, with TRBD1 as a possible D gene (6 bases). V dropped 0 bases and J dropped 3 bases, with 7 bases sitting between them. CDR3 length: 13 residues. The germline CDR1 and CDR2 sequences are DFQATT and SNEGSKA (reference sequence). The CDR3, as DNA: TGCAGTGCTAGAGATGGGACAACAGATACGCAGTATTTT. The encoded protein is CSARDGTTDTQYF.

This clonotype was recorded a few times. The chain carries TRBV7-9 and TRBJ1-2, with D possibly being TRBD1 (5 bases). There are 16 residues in the CDR3. Germline V gene sequence: CDR1 SEHNR, CDR2 FQNEAQ (reference sequence). Trimming left V 2 bases short and J 4 bases short, with 17 bases between. The CDR3, as DNA: TGTGCCAGCAGCTTAAGGGGCTTTTCCTCCGTCTATGGCTACACCTTC. It yields the protein CASSLRGFSSVYGYTF. Together with reference TRBV7-9 and TRBJ1-2, the CDR3 gives the full variable domain: DTGVSQNPRHKITKRGQNVTFRCDPISEHNRLYWYRQTLGQGPEFLTYFQNEAQLEKSRLLSDRFSAERPKGSFSTLEIQRTEQGDSAMYLCASSLRGFSSVYGYTFGSGTRLTVV.

The chain is built from TRBV12-5 and TRBJ2-7, with TRBD2 matching 9 bases. V lost 7 bases, J lost 5 bases, and 12 bases stayed unmatched. The CDR3 contains 15 residues. CDR1 is LGHNT, CDR2 FRNRAP, per germline. The CDR3, as DNA: TGTGCTAGTGCCATCGGTAGCGGGAGTTTTGACGAGCAGTACTTC. It codes for CASAIGSGSFDEQYF.

A few counts support this clonotype. The V call is TRBV11-2, the J call TRBJ2-7, with D tentatively TRBD1 (5 bases). CDR1 is SGHAT, CDR2 FQNNGV, per germline. Trimming cost V 4 bases and J 2 bases, with 12 bases left between them. The CDR3 is 14 amino acids. CDR3 amino acids: CASSWGTPAYEQYF. CDR3 bases: TGTGCCAGCAGCTGGGGCACACCGGCCTACGAGCAGTACTTC.

This chain connects TRBV28 to TRBJ1-1; D is unresolved. Deletions cut 8 bases from V and 0 bases from J, with 7 bases between. CDR1 MDHEN and CDR2 SYDVKM come from the germline V gene. This CDR3 contains 12 residues. The DNA for the CDR3 is TGTGCCAGCCGGACCGTGAACACTGAAGCTTTCTTT. It specifies CASRTVNTEAFF.